These 28 T cell receptor beta chains were sequenced from one sample in a study of STAT3 mutations in large granular lymphocyte leukemia. Their cognate antigens are unknown. Repertoires were generated with immunoSEQ multiplex PCR, while TCRdb's copy carries only in-frame clones and drops some. The sample has approximately 11,000 clones, 85% seen once. Overall study findings and caveats: At least one immunodominant TCR beta clonotype appeared in every T-cell large granular lymphocyte leukemia patient.

The sample taken for sequencing was peripheral blood mononuclear cells. Source of these receptors: a man older than 75 with T-cell large granular lymphocyte leukemia. Some clones in this sample may be carry-over from other donors' samples.

This rearrangement joins TRBV4-3 to TRBJ2-3, with no clear D. Germline values: CDR1 LGHNA, CDR2 YSLEER. The CDR3 consists of 13 residues. Deletions cut 4 bases from V and 6 bases from J, with 11 bases between. In DNA form, the CDR3 reads TGCGCCAGCAGCCTAGAGTCGTGGGATACGCAGTATTTT. Translated, it gives CASSLESWDTQYF.

This chain links TRBV4-3 with TRBJ2-1, with 14 positions matching TRBD2. Germline trimming cut 4 bases from V and 7 bases from J; bases unmatched to any gene: 9. Germline V gives CDR1 LGHNA, CDR2 YSLEER. CDR3 size: 17 residues. CDR3 region: CASSLTSGGVPTNEQFF. The CDR3 region has the DNA TGCGCCAGCAGCCTGACTAGCGGGGGGGTCCCCACGAATGAGCAGTTCTTC.

This rearrangement joins TRBV14 to TRBJ1-5; D is possibly TRBD1 (5 bases). The CDR3 is 13 amino acids. CDR1 and CDR2 (germline): SGHDN, FVKESK. Trimming left V 4 bases short and J 7 bases short, with 11 bases between. The CDR3 nucleotides are TGTGCCAGCAGCCGAGTTGGGGGGCAGCCCCAGCATTTT. Its protein product is CASSRVGGQPQHF.

A single count supports this clone. J is TRBJ2-5 and V is TRBV18; D assignment may be TRBD1 or TRBD2 (5 bases each). Germline CDR1 KGHSH, CDR2 LQKENI. The CDR3 extends over 13 amino acids. With 2 bases removed from V and 4 bases from J, the gap between germline ends came to 8 bases. Here the CDR3 reads CASSPGGGETQYF. Written as DNA, the CDR3 is TGTGCCAGCTCACCAGGTGGGGGAGAGACCCAGTACTTC.

The CDR3 is CASSQDWKSQETQYF. Written as DNA, the CDR3 is TGCGCCAGCAGCCAAGATTGGAAAAGTCAAGAGACCCAGTACTTC. The J gene is TRBJ2-5, the V gene TRBV4-3; D remains unclear. The CDR3 is 15 residues long. The germline V and J ends were trimmed by 0 bases and 2 bases, with 10 bases remaining between them. The germline V gene has CDR1 LGHNA and CDR2 YSLEER.

The chain has TRBV27 and TRBJ1-1; no clear D gene. Germline V lookup: CDR1 MNHEY, CDR2 SMNVEV (reference sequence). V shed 3 bases and J shed 8 bases, with 10 bases lying between them. This CDR3 is built from 12 residues. CDR3 sequence: CASSLPSEEAFF. Here the CDR3 DNA reads TGTGCCAGCAGTTTGCCCTCAGAAGAAGCTTTCTTT.

The rearrangement links TRBV5-1 to TRBJ2-5; 9 bases map to TRBD2. The junction had 12 bases not matched to a gene; V was cut back by 4 bases and J by 11 bases. The germline V gene encodes CDR1 SGHRS and CDR2 YFSETQ. The CDR3 covers 14 residues. Here the CDR3 reads CASSPSGTSRGQYF. DNA for the CDR3: TGCGCCAGCAGCCCCTCCGGGACTAGCAGGGGGCAGTACTTC.

This clone was detected only a few times. The chain combines TRBV7-2 with TRBJ2-7, with a possible D match to TRBD1 (5 bases). V gave up 5 bases and J gave up 6 bases, with 8 bases separating them. The CDR3 spans 11 residues. CDR1 SGHTA and CDR2 FQGNSA come from the germline V gene. CDR3 in DNA: TGTGCCAGCAGCACAGGCACCGAGCAGTACTTC. It codes for CASSTGTEQYF.

The gene calls are TRBV5-5 and TRBJ1-6, with D unclear. Germline-derived CDR1 and CDR2 are SGHKS and YYEKEE (reference sequence). Deletions cut 4 bases from V and 6 bases from J, with 8 bases between. This CDR3 comprises 13 residues. The CDR3: CASSGAVNSPLHF. The CDR3 DNA reads TGTGCCAGCAGCGGCGCCGTTAATTCACCCCTCCACTTT.

This clone was seen a single time. This chain links TRBV6-6 with TRBJ2-7; no clear D gene. V lost 0 bases and J lost 7, with 10 bases in between. The CDR3 is 13 residues long. CDR1 and CDR2 from the germline V gene are MNHNY and SVGAGI (reference sequence). CDR3 sequence (DNA): TGTGCCAGCAGTTACTCTGGGGTAACGGAGCAGTACTTC. The encoded protein is CASSYSGVTEQYF.

The chain joins TRBV5-1 to TRBJ2-3; 12 bases are a match to TRBD2. Germline V lookup: CDR1 SGHRS, CDR2 YFSETQ. The J segment lost 4 bases and the V segment lost 0 bases, leaving 3 bases of the junction unmatched. CDR3 length: 16 residues. The CDR3 sequence: CASSLGLAGAADTQYF. The CDR3 DNA sequence: TGCGCCAGCAGCTTGGGACTAGCGGGGGCTGCAGATACGCAGTATTTT.

The J gene is TRBJ2-1, the V gene TRBV29-1, with D tentatively TRBD1 (6 bases). Deletions cut 5 bases from V and 5 bases from J, with 16 bases between. CDR3 length equals 14 residues. Per the germline V gene, CDR1 is SQVTM and CDR2 is ANQGSEA. The CDR3 region is CSVRDNLDNNEQFF. In nucleotides, the CDR3 is TGCAGCGTTAGGGACAACCTAGACAACAATGAGCAGTTCTTC.

This rearrangement joins TRBV19 to TRBJ2-5, with D possibly being TRBD2 (6 bases). Germline CDR1 is LNHDA and CDR2 is SQIVND (reference sequence). V was clipped by 5 bases and J by 3 bases, with 16 bases between them. This CDR3 is built from 15 residues. The CDR3 coding sequence is TGTGCCAGTAGTCCTATGGGAACGGGGGAAGAGACCCAGTACTTC. As protein: CASSPMGTGEETQYF.

This rearrangement joins TRBV18 to TRBJ2-2; D perhaps matches TRBD1 (6 bases). The CDR3 is made up of 16 amino acids. V shed 6 bases and J shed 0 bases, with 14 bases lying between them. Looked up from germline, CDR1 is KGHSH and CDR2 is LQKENI. This CDR3 reads CASSSTDSANTGELFF. CDR3 DNA sequence: TGTGCCAGCTCTTCCACGGACAGCGCGAACACCGGGGAGCTGTTTTTT.

The chain links TRBV29-1 to TRBJ2-5; 8 bases fit TRBD2. The CDR3 extends over 14 amino acids. The ends lost 7 bases at V and 1 base at J; junction bases unmatched: 8. From germline, CDR1 is SQVTM and CDR2 ANQGSEA. For the CDR3, the DNA is TGCAGCGGACAAGCGGGGGCCCCCCAAGAGACCCAGTACTTC. This translates into CSGQAGAPQETQYF.

The gene calls are TRBV5-1 and TRBJ2-5, with D possibly TRBD1 on 5 matching bases. Trimming pared 2 bases from V and 2 bases from J, leaving 16 bases between. The CDR3 runs to 16 residues. CDR1 is SGHRS, CDR2 YFSETQ, per germline. The CDR3 sequence is CASSFGAGRRQETQYF. As DNA, the CDR3 is TGCGCCAGCAGCTTTGGGGCAGGGCGAAGACAAGAGACCCAGTACTTC. The full variable domain, in which reference TRBV5-1 and TRBJ2-5 provide the parts outside the CDR3, is KAGVTQTPRYLIKTRGQQVTLSCSPISGHRSVSWYQQTPGQGLQFLFEYFSETQRNKGNFPGRFSGRQFSNSRSEMNVSTLELGDSALYLCASSFGAGRRQETQYFGPGTRLLVL.

The chain combines TRBV6-5 with TRBJ1-1; the D gene is possibly TRBD1 (5 bases). This CDR3 spans 14 amino acids. Germline CDR1 reads MNHEY; CDR2 reads SVGAGI. V was pared by 6 bases and J by 1 base, with 12 bases between. The CDR3 here is CASSRPGGNTEAFF. DNA of the CDR3: TGTGCCAGCAGCCGCCCGGGGGGGAACACTGAAGCTTTCTTT.

In DNA form, the CDR3 reads TGTGCCAGCAGCTTGGGGGACCAAGAGACCCAGTACTTC. It is translated as CASSLGDQETQYF. The V call is TRBV5-6, the J call TRBJ2-5; D is unclear. The ends were cut back, 0 bases at V and 0 bases at J, with 3 bases in the middle. This CDR3 is built from 13 residues. The germline V gene has CDR1 SGHDT and CDR2 YYEEEE.

The chain links TRBV5-1 to TRBJ2-7; 9 bases are a match to TRBD1. V shed 2 bases, J shed 5 bases, and the junction held 5 bases outside the gene matches. CDR1 SGHRS and CDR2 YFSETQ come from the germline V gene. The CDR3 sequence is 14 residues long. CDR3 nucleotides: TGCGCCAGCAGCTTTGGACAGGGGTTGAACGAGCAGTACTTC. Residues: CASSFGQGLNEQYF.

The chain has TRBV27 and TRBJ1-2, with a tentative D call TRBD1 (5 bases). The V gene lost 3 bases and the J gene lost 4 bases, with 15 bases spanning the gap. In germline, CDR1 is MNHEY, CDR2 SMNVEV (reference sequence). This CDR3 has 15 amino acids. The CDR3 spells CASSFGQGLSYGYTF. CDR3 in DNA: TGTGCCAGCAGTTTCGGTCAGGGATTGTCCTATGGCTACACCTTC.

This clone was observed a few times. The rearrangement joins TRBV29-1 to TRBJ1-2; 8 bases map to TRBD1. V shed 7 bases, J shed 7 bases, and the junction held 20 bases outside the gene matches. CDR3 length equals 16 residues. Germline V lookup: CDR1 SQVTM, CDR2 ANQGSEA. As DNA, the CDR3 is TGCAGCGCCCGCGGCAATTTTCCGGGACAGGCCGCTGGCTACACCTTC. Translated, it gives CSARGNFPGQAAGYTF.

The rearrangement joins TRBV6-6 to TRBJ1-1; tentatively, D is TRBD1 (6 bases). Germline values: CDR1 MNHNY, CDR2 SVGAGI (reference sequence). The CDR3 is made up of 14 amino acids. V was clipped by 3 bases and J by 6 bases, with 14 bases between them. The CDR3, as DNA: TGTGCCAGCAGTTATTCAGGGGAGGCAGCTGAAGCTTTCTTT. Its protein product is CASSYSGEAAEAFF.

V is TRBV12-5 and J is TRBJ2-3; D not resolved. V shed 7 bases and J shed 3 bases, with 5 bases lying between them. This CDR3 comprises 11 residues. CDR1 is LGHNT, CDR2 FRNRAP, per germline. CDR3 nucleotide sequence: TGTGCTAGTGCCCCGACAGATACGCAGTATTTT. It is translated as CASAPTDTQYF.

The chain has TRBV5-4 and TRBJ2-4; D might be TRBD1 (6 bases). Looked up from germline, CDR1 is SGHNT and CDR2 is YYREEE (reference sequence). V lost 3 bases and J 0 bases, leaving 13 bases between the germline ends. The CDR3 is made up of 16 amino acids. The CDR3 protein is CASSSRTDKAKNIQYF. CDR3 nucleotides: TGTGCCAGCAGCTCCCGGACAGACAAAGCCAAAAACATTCAGTACTTC.

The V call is TRBV18, the J call TRBJ2-7, with a tentative D call TRBD1 (8 bases). V was trimmed by 5 bases and J by 2 bases, leaving 16 bases between them. This CDR3 has 15 residues. The V gene's germline CDR1 is KGHSH and CDR2 LQKENI. CDR3 residues: CASSASGGQAYEQYF. CDR3 coding DNA: TGTGCCAGCTCAGCATCGGGGGGACAGGCCTACGAGCAGTACTTC.

V is TRBV9 and J is TRBJ1-6; 9 bases are a match to TRBD1. Germline V CDR1 and CDR2: SGDLS, YYNGEE. V was clipped by 0 bases and J by 8 bases; unmatched bases: 3. The CDR3 extends over 15 amino acids. In DNA, the CDR3 is TGTGCCAGCAGCGTAGAGGGACAGGGCTATTCACCCCTCCACTTT. This encodes CASSVEGQGYSPLHF.

J is TRBJ2-7 and V is TRBV5-4, with 7 positions matching TRBD2. The ends lost 5 bases at V and 4 bases at J; junction bases unmatched: 6. CDR1 SGHNT and CDR2 YYREEE come from the germline V gene (reference sequence). The CDR3 spans 13 residues. In nucleotides, the CDR3 is TGTGCCAGCAGTCCGGGAGGATCTTACGAGCAGTACTTC. Its translation: CASSPGGSYEQYF. Drawing the rest from reference TRBV5-4 and TRBJ2-7, the complete variable domain is ETGVTQSPTHLIKTRGQQVTLRCSSQSGHNTVSWYQQALGQGPQFIFQYYREEENGRGNFPPRFSGLQFPNYSSELNVNALELDDSALYLCASSPGGSYEQYFGPGTRLTVT.

The table lists this clone with a count of one. The junction does not match germline at one end; this may be a read error. The rearrangement links TRBV10-1 to TRBJ2-7; TRBD2 matches 9 bases. This CDR3 spans 9 amino acids. From germline, CDR1 is WNHNN and CDR2 SYGVQD (reference sequence). In DNA form, the CDR3 reads TGCGCCAGACTGGGGACTAGCTCCTTC. This codes for CARLGTSSF.